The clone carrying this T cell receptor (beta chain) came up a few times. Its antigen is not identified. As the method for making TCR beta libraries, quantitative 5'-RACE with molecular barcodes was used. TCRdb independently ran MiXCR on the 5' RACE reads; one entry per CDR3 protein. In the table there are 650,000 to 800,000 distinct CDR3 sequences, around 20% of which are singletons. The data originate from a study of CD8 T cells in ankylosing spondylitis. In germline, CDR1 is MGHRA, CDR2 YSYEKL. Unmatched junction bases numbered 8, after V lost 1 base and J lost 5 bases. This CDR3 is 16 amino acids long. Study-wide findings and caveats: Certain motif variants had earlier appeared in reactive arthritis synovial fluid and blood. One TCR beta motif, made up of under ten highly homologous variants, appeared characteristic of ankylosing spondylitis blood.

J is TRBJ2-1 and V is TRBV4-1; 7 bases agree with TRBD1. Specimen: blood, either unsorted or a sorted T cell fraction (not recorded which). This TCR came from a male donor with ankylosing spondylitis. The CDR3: CASSQVQQGWNNEQFF. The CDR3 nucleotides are TGCGCCAGCAGCCAAGTGCAACAGGGGTGGAACAATGAGCAGTTCTTC.